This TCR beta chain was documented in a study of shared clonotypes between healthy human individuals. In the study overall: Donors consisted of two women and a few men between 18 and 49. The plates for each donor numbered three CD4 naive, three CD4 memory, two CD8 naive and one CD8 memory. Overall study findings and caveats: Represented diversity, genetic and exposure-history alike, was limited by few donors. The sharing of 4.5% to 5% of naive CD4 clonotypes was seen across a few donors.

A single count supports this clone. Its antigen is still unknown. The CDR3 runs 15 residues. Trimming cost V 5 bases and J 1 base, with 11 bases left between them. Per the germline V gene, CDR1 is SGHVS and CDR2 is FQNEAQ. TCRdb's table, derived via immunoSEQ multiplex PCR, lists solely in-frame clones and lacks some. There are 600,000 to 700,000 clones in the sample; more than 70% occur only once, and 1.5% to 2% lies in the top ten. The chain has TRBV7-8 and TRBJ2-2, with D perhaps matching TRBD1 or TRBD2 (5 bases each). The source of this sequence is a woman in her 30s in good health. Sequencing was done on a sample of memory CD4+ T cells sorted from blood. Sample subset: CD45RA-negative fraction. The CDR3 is CASSPEGMNTGELFF. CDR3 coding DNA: TGTGCCAGCAGCCCTGAGGGGATGAACACCGGGGAGCTGTTTTTT.